One TCR beta chain is described in this entry. Data came from immunoSEQ multiplex PCR; TCRdb stores just in-frame clones and leaves some out. This table holds 70,000 to 100,000 clones, approximately 80% found once. The time point denotes: baseline, week 1 (first vaccination visit). Treatment here: pre-vaccination baseline after standard-of-care therapy. The entry originates in a study of a mutant IDH1 vaccine in newly diagnosed glioma. V was pared by 6 bases and J by 8 bases, with 16 bases between. Germline V gives CDR1 SQVTM, CDR2 ANQGSEA. The CDR3 totals 13 residues. The TCR was taken from a man between 40 and 49 years old with glioma. Some clones in this sample may be carry-over from other donors' samples. The sample in question was PBMCs, obtained from a glioma patient treated with radiotherapy, temozolomide or both. The rearrangement links TRBV29-1 to TRBJ1-4, with a possible D match to TRBD1 (5 bases). The CDR3 spells CSVEQGGGEKLFF. CDR3 DNA: TGCAGCGTCGAGCAGGGAGGAGGAGAAAAACTGTTTTTT.